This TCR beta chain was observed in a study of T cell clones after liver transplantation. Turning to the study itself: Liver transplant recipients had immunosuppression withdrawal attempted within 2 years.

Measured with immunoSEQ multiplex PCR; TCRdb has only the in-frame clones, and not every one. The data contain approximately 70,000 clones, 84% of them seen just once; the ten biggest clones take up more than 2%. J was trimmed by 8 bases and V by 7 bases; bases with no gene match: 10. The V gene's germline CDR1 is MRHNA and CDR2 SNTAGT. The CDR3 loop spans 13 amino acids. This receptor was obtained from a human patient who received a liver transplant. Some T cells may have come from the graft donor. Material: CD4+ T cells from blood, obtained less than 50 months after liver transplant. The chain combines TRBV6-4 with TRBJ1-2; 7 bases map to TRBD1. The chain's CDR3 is CASTLTGLGGYTF. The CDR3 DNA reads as TGTGCCAGCACCCTGACAGGGTTGGGGGGCTACACCTTC.